This T cell receptor beta chain was profiled in a study of shared clonotypes between healthy human individuals. Assay used: immunoSEQ multiplex PCR; TCRdb lists only in-frame clones, some missing. The sample gives over 800,000 clones, roughly 92% of which show up once; 24% is in the top ten. On this clone itself: As yet, its antigen is unknown. This may come from a read error, since a much larger clone is one base off. Other DNA sequences in this sample translate to the same CDR3.

The naive CD8 population came from CD45RO-negative cells selected for CCR7, without terminally differentiated effector memory CD45RA+ cells. General study findings and limits: The naive CD4 repertoires of several donors were compared, and approximately 5% of clonotypes were shared.

This CDR3 has 15 residues. V was trimmed by 0 bases and J by 0 bases, leaving 6 bases between them. Germline CDR1 reads LGHNA; CDR2 reads YSLEER. The specimen was naive CD8+ T cells sorted from blood. This sequence was found in a man aged 25 to 45 in good health. The chain recombines TRBV4-3 with TRBJ1-5; no reliable D call. CDR3 protein: CASSQDRGSNQPQHF. CDR3 nucleotides: TGCGCCAGCAGCCAAGATCGGGGTAGCAATCAGCCCCAGCATTTT.